This T cell receptor beta chain was recorded in a study of blood T cell repertoires in COVID-19. For the study at large: Specimens from acute and convalescent COVID-19 originated in the United States, Italy and Spain.

V lost 7 bases and J lost 4, with 8 bases in between. The germline gives CDR1 GTSNPN, CDR2 SVGIG (reference sequence). The length of the CDR3 is 11 residues. Authors' analysis steps: Cell counts per sample came from amplifying reference gene primers. The protocol was immunoSEQ multiplex PCR, while the TCRdb copy is restricted to in-frame clones and leaves out a portion. The D gene and trimming were derived from the DNA, and the V and J assignments and clone size from that table. The data hold 100,000 to 150,000 clones, with approximately 84% observed a single time. The specimen was peripheral blood. V usage is TRBV30 and J usage is TRBJ1-3; possible D gene TRBD1, 6 bases. This receptor was identified in a woman of 80 years or more with acute or convalescent COVID-19. The CDR3 here is CAYDRGNTIYF. The CDR3 bases are TGTGCCTACGACAGGGGAAACACCATATATTTT.